The rows below give T cell receptor beta chains drawn from one sample of a study of T cell responses to AZD1222 COVID-19 vaccine. Sequencing was performed with immunoSEQ multiplex PCR; in TCRdb, only in-frame clones are kept and a portion is missing. Of 180,000 or so clones detected, 85% to 95% appear once; the ten largest clones hold roughly 1%. The sequencing used peripheral blood, collected 28 days after the second dose of the MenACWY control vaccine. The receptors come from an adult who received the MenACWY meningococcal vaccine as a control. Both conserved end residues are part of each CDR3. Fields, in order: V gene, clone size, J gene, CDR3 length, D gene, CDR3 DNA, CDR3 protein. D genes are given only for firm matches. Not every row has a clone size; where given, it reads once, few, many or a size class.

V gene: TRBV27
clone size: NA
J gene: TRBJ1-6
CDR3 length: 16
D gene: NA
CDR3 DNA: TGTGCCAGCAGTTTTCGCCCAGGGGTGAATAATTCACCCCTCCACTTT
CDR3 protein: CASSFRPGVNNSPLHF

V gene: TRBV10-2
clone size: NA
J gene: TRBJ1-1
CDR3 length: 16
D gene: NA
CDR3 DNA: TGCGCCAGCAGTGAGTCTGACCTAGGCTTAACCACTGAAGCTTTCTTT
CDR3 protein: CASSESDLGLTTEAFF

V gene: TRBV28
clone size: once
J gene: TRBJ1-2
CDR3 length: 13
D gene: TRBD1
CDR3 DNA: TGTGCCAGCAGAAGGGGACAGGAATATGGCTACACCTTC
CDR3 protein: CASRRGQEYGYTF

V gene: TRBV7-9
clone size: NA
J gene: TRBJ1-1
CDR3 length: 14
D gene: TRBD1
CDR3 DNA: TGTGCCAGCAGCGACAGACAGGGGGCTACTGAAGCTTTCTTT
CDR3 protein: CASSDRQGATEAFF

V gene: TRBV2
clone size: few
J gene: TRBJ2-7
CDR3 length: 12
D gene: NA
CDR3 DNA: TGTGCCAGCAGTCGGAAGTCCTACGAGCAGTACTTC
CDR3 protein: CASSRKSYEQYF

V gene: TRBV10-3
clone size: NA
J gene: TRBJ2-7
CDR3 length: 12
D gene: TRBD1
CDR3 DNA: TGTGCCATCAGCGAAAACAGGGGCAAGCAGTACTTC
CDR3 protein: CAISENRGKQYF

V gene: TRBV5-1
clone size: NA
J gene: TRBJ2-5
CDR3 length: 12
D gene: NA
CDR3 DNA: TGCGCCAGCAGCGGCGACCAAGAGACCCAGTACTTC
CDR3 protein: CASSGDQETQYF

V gene: TRBV7-2
clone size: NA
J gene: TRBJ2-5
CDR3 length: 14
D gene: NA
CDR3 DNA: TGTGCCAGCAGCTTAGCCGGGGCCCAAGAGACCCAGTACTTC
CDR3 protein: CASSLAGAQETQYF

V gene: TRBV5-1
clone size: NA
J gene: TRBJ1-1
CDR3 length: 16
D gene: NA
CDR3 DNA: TGCGCCAGCAGCAGTAGTTCCGGGACGCACCTCACTGAAGCTTTCTTT
CDR3 protein: CASSSSSGTHLTEAFF

V gene: TRBV6-5
clone size: NA
J gene: TRBJ1-1
CDR3 length: 12
D gene: NA
CDR3 DNA: TGTGCCAGCAGGGGGGGGAACACTGAAGCTTTCTTT
CDR3 protein: CASRGGNTEAFF

V gene: TRBV28
clone size: once
J gene: TRBJ1-6
CDR3 length: 17
D gene: TRBD1
CDR3 DNA: TGTGCCAGCAGTTACCTCCAGGGGGCGCTGGGTAATTCACCCCTCCACTTT
CDR3 protein: CASSYLQGALGNSPLHF

V gene: TRBV19
clone size: NA
J gene: TRBJ2-7
CDR3 length: 14
D gene: NA
CDR3 DNA: TGTGCCAGTAGTGCCCGGGACGGCTCCTACGAGCAGTACTTC
CDR3 protein: CASSARDGSYEQYF

V gene: TRBV15
clone size: NA
J gene: TRBJ1-5
CDR3 length: 15
D gene: NA
CDR3 DNA: TGTGCCACCAGCAGAGAAGCGGACAGCAATCAGCCCCAGCATTTT
CDR3 protein: CATSREADSNQPQHF

V gene: TRBV5-4
clone size: NA
J gene: TRBJ2-7
CDR3 length: 14
D gene: TRBD1
CDR3 DNA: TGTGCCAGCAGCCCCGGGACAGGGGTGTACGAGCAGTACTTC
CDR3 protein: CASSPGTGVYEQYF

V gene: TRBV28
clone size: once
J gene: TRBJ2-7
CDR3 length: 17
D gene: TRBD2
CDR3 DNA: TGTGCCAGCAGCCCAGGTGGGCTAGCGGGGGGGCCCTACGAGCAGTACTTC
CDR3 protein: CASSPGGLAGGPYEQYF

V gene: TRBV10-3
clone size: NA
J gene: TRBJ1-4
CDR3 length: 14
D gene: NA
CDR3 DNA: TGTGCCATCAGTGACCCGGGGGGGGTGAGAAAACTGTTTTTT
CDR3 protein: CAISDPGGVRKLFF